Included here is one TCR beta chain sequence, with context. No antigen is known for it. This entry is derived from a study of response to subunit inactivated influenza vaccine. Germline V CDR1 and CDR2: MNHEY, SMNVEV (reference sequence). V dropped 3 bases and J dropped 0; count of bases not matched to a gene: 10. The CDR3 is 18 amino acids. Study-wide results and caveats: That few new T cells are recruited by each seasonal influenza vaccination was the authors' suggestion.

TCRdb reprocessed the RT-PCR reads with MiXCR, giving one entry per CDR3 protein. This table holds approximately 160,000 distinct CDR3 sequences, about 10% found once. This chain uses TRBV27 with TRBJ2-3, with 9 bases that match TRBD1. This material consisted of CD8+ T cells sorted from PBMCs, taken less than 25 months after vaccination. The TCR was taken from a man aged 45 to 70 who received an inactivated influenza vaccine. CDR3: CASSFRTGALLSTDTQYF. The CDR3 DNA reads as TGTGCCAGCAGTTTTCGGACAGGGGCACTATTAAGCACAGATACGCAGTATTTT.